This TCR beta chain was identified in a study of blood T cell repertoires in COVID-19. Categorization into cohorts depended on clinical history that participants reported. Per the study methods: Nucleated cell counts were estimated from reference gene primer amplification. Assay: immunoSEQ multiplex PCR; the TCRdb copy retains only in-frame clones and omits some. V and J calls and clone size are as listed in that table; D and trimming were resolved from the DNA. The data hold 200,000 to 250,000 clones, with 88% observed a single time. The V gene end was trimmed by 5 bases and the J gene end by 0 bases; junction bases not matched to a gene: 5. This CDR3 has 17 amino acids. CDR1 is MDHEN, CDR2 SYDVKM, per germline.

The specimen sequenced was PBMCs or T cells enriched from blood (not recorded which). The chain carries TRBV28 and TRBJ2-6; 9 bases are a match to TRBD1. The sequence derives from a woman aged 50 to 60 with acute COVID-19. In DNA, the CDR3 is TGTGCCAGCAGTCTCGGGACAGGGAACTCTGGGGCCAACGTCCTGACTTTC. Protein: CASSLGTGNSGANVLTF.